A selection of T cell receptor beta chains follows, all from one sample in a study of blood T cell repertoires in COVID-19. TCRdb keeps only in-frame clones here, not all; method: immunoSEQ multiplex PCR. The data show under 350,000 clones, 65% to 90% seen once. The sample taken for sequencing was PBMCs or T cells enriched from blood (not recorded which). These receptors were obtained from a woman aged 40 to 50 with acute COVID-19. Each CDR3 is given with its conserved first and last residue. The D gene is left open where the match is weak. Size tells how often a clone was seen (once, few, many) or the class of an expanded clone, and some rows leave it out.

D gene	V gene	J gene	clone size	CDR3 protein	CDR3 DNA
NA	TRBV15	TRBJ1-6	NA	CATSRKQEGNSPLHF	TGTGCCACCAGCAGAAAGCAGGAAGGTAATTCACCCCTCCACTTT
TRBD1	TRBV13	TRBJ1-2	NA	CASSSPVQGAVGYTF	TGTGCCAGCAGCTCGCCCGTGCAGGGGGCAGTTGGCTACACCTTC
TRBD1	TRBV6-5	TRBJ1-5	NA	CASSPGQTPNQPQHF	TGTGCCAGCAGCCCGGGACAGACCCCCAATCAGCCCCAGCATTTT
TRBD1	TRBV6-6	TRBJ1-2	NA	CASSSSGTGFGGYTF	TGTGCCAGCAGTTCCTCCGGGACAGGGTTTGGTGGCTACACCTTC
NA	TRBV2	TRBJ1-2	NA	CASGFRQLNYGYTF	TGTGCCAGCGGATTCAGACAACTTAACTATGGCTACACCTTC
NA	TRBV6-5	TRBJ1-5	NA	CASNKDGGGNQPQHF	TGTGCCAGCAATAAAGACGGGGGGGGCAATCAGCCCCAGCATTTT
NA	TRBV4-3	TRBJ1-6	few	CASSQFGGIAYNSPLHF	TGCGCCAGCAGCCAATTTGGGGGCATCGCGTATAATTCACCCCTCCACTTT
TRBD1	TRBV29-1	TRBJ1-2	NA	CSVSTGDNGYGYTF	TGCAGCGTATCAACAGGGGATAATGGATATGGCTACACCTTC
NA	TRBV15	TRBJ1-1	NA	CATSRGDLGDTEAFF	TGTGCCACCAGCAGAGGGGACTTGGGGGACACTGAAGCTTTCTTT
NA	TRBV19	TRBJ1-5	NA	CASGEGVGNQPQHF	TGTGCCAGTGGGGAAGGGGTCGGCAATCAGCCCCAGCATTTT
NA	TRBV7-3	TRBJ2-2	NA	CASSLGSGKNTGELFF	TGTGCCAGCAGCTTAGGCTCGGGGAAGAACACCGGGGAGCTGTTTTTT
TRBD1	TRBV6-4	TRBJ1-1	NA	CASRANGQGNTEAFF	TGTGCCAGCAGAGCAAACGGACAGGGCAACACTGAAGCTTTCTTT
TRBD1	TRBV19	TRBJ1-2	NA	CASSVLQGSDGYTF	TGTGCCAGTAGTGTCCTACAGGGGAGCGATGGCTACACCTTC
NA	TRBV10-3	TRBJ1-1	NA	CAISAGLAGARAEAFF	TGTGCCATCAGTGCTGGTTTGGCGGGGGCGCGCGCTGAAGCTTTCTTT
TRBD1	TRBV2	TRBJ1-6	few	CASSGQGQGYNSPLHF	TGTGCCAGCAGTGGCCAAGGACAGGGCTATAATTCACCCCTCCACTTT
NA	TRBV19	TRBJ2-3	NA	CASKLGAGTDTQYF	TGTGCCAGTAAACTGGGGGCCGGCACAGATACGCAGTATTTT
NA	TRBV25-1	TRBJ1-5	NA	CASSRVWLQPQHF	TGTGCCAGCAGTAGAGTTTGGTTGCAGCCCCAGCATTTT
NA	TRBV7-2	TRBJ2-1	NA	CASRPPGGGYNEQFF	TGTGCCAGCAGACCGCCGGGGGGCGGCTACAATGAGCAGTTCTTC